Listed here is a single TCR beta chain. Its matching antigen is unknown. Here immunoSEQ multiplex PCR was the method, and the copy in TCRdb shows in-frame clones only, minus some. The sample includes about 86,000 clones, around nine tenths of them seen just once. This CDR3 contains 16 residues. From germline, CDR1 is MGHRA and CDR2 YSYEKL. Trimming pared 1 base from V and 5 bases from J, leaving 14 bases between. This entry belongs to a study of T cell responses to AZD1222 COVID-19 vaccine. Findings and caveats of the study: Vaccine-associated CD4 TCRs ranged over spike, dominating at 160-218 and 743-854. Repertoire sampling happened only post peak T cell response.

The source was peripheral blood, collected 28 days after the second AZD1222 dose. The sequence was collected from an adult who received the AZD1222 COVID-19 vaccine. The chain joins TRBV4-1 to TRBJ1-4; TRBD1 might be the D (6 bases). The CDR3 bases are TGCGCCAGCAGCCAAGCTAAAAGGGGGGGCAATGAAAAACTGTTTTTT. It encodes CASSQAKRGGNEKLFF.